This TCR beta chain was captured by sequencing in a study of early T cells in non-severe SARS-CoV-2 infection. Study context: Chains were not paired, and sequencing was done on bulk RNA from unsorted whole blood.

There are many counts of this clonotype. Its antigen is not known. The study's findings and limits: Anti-spike CD8 specificities were favored by VDJdb matching, whose results missed private and CD4 specificities.

Unique molecular identifiers were affixed to single, distinct cDNA molecules. TCRdb used MiXCR to reprocess the 5' RACE reads, holding one entry per CDR3 protein. The table has about 50,000 distinct CDR3 sequences, over 8% seen once. The CDR3 spans 13 residues. V was pared by 1 base and J by 7 bases, with 11 bases between. Germline V gene sequence: CDR1 LGHNA, CDR2 YNFKEQ. This TCR derives from an adult who was a healthcare worker with PCR-confirmed SARS-CoV-2 infection or an uninfected control (not recorded which). The chain links TRBV4-2 to TRBJ2-7, with unresolved D. Sequenced material: whole blood, taken at baseline. The CDR3 nucleotides are TGTGCCAGCAGCCAAGGTTATCAGGTGGAGCAGTACTTC. This translates into CASSQGYQVEQYF.